These 17 T cell receptor beta chains were sequenced from one sample in a study of blood T cell repertoires in COVID-19 (dated by TCRdb to 2020 to 2022). Library generation was performed with the immunoSEQ multiplex PCR assay. TCRdb stores this immuneACCESS table with in-frame sequences only. Part of the clones is absent; in the studies checked, under half of the shortfall reflects unresolved V genes, and no reason is known for the rest. Present in this sample are fewer than 250,000 clones, less than 85% of which were seen just once. The top ten hold roughly 3.2% of the sample. Sample: PBMCs or T cells enriched from blood (not recorded which). These receptors originate from a woman in her thirties who had recovered from COVID-19.

J is TRBJ2-1 and V is TRBV7-3, with 7 nucleotides matching TRBD2. V trimming: 5 bases; J trimming: 5 bases; junction bases outside the gene matches: 12. Germline-derived CDR1 and CDR2 are SGHTA and FQGTGA. The CDR3 runs to 16 residues. The CDR3 DNA is TGTGCCAGCAGCCCCTCCCCTAGCGGTACCCACAATGAGCAGTTCTTC. Its translation: CASSPSPSGTHNEQFF.

The chain has TRBV19 and TRBJ1-2; the D is unclear. Per the germline V gene, CDR1 is LNHDA and CDR2 is SQIVND (reference sequence). This CDR3 is 13 amino acids long. Trimming left V 2 bases short and J 5 bases short, with 9 bases between. This chain's CDR3 is CASSIPQRYGYTF. As DNA, the CDR3 is TGTGCCAGTAGTATACCCCAGCGGTATGGCTACACCTTC.

The chain uses TRBV4-2 and TRBJ2-4, with a possible D match to TRBD2 (7 bases). CDR1 and CDR2 from the germline V gene are LGHNA and YNFKEQ. This CDR3 has 16 residues. V was pared by 1 base and J by 6 bases, with 16 bases between. CDR3 sequence (DNA): TGTGCCAGCAGCCAAGTGGGGGGGGCGCGTGCAAACATTCAGTACTTC. Translating gives CASSQVGGARANIQYF.

The rearrangement joins TRBV2 to TRBJ1-1, with 10 bases lining up with TRBD1. The CDR3 covers 14 residues. V gave up 7 bases and J gave up 6 bases; unmatched junction bases: 8. Per the germline V gene, CDR1 is SNHLY and CDR2 is FYNNEI. The CDR3 DNA sequence: TGTGCCAGCAACCGGGGACAGGGGTACGCTGAAGCTTTCTTT. It is translated as CASNRGQGYAEAFF.

This clone was picked up one time. This rearrangement joins TRBV7-9 to TRBJ2-7; a possible D gene is TRBD2 (5 bases). CDR3 length: 12 amino acids. The germline V gene encodes CDR1 SEHNR and CDR2 FQNEAQ (reference sequence). V was clipped by 5 bases and J by 7 bases, with 12 bases between them. CDR3 region: CASSHRGEEQYV. The CDR3 coding sequence is TGTGCCAGCAGCCACCGGGGAGAAGAGCAGTACGTC.

The chain carries TRBV5-1 and TRBJ2-1; 7 bases fit TRBD1. J gave up 6 bases and V 1 base, and 7 bases lay outside the gene matches. CDR3 size: 15 residues. Germline assignment: CDR1 SGHRS and CDR2 YFSETQ. The CDR3 DNA follows: TGCGCCAGCAGCTTGAGACAGGGAGAGGCCAATGAGCAGTTCTTC. This sequence encodes CASSLRQGEANEQFF.

The gene calls are TRBV28 and TRBJ2-7, with D possibly being TRBD1 (6 bases). The CDR3 spans 16 residues. CDR1 is MDHEN, CDR2 SYDVKM, per germline. V was clipped by 3 bases and J by 2 bases, with 17 bases between them. CDR3: CASSFGGQVGAYEQYF. The CDR3 DNA follows: TGTGCCAGCAGTTTTGGGGGCCAGGTCGGGGCCTACGAGCAGTACTTC.

The V and J genes are TRBV28 and TRBJ1-1, with D perhaps matching TRBD1 (6 bases). Germline values: CDR1 MDHEN, CDR2 SYDVKM. Trimming took off 2 bases at V and 4 bases at J, with 8 bases between the two ends. This CDR3 comprises 13 residues. CDR3 DNA: TGTGCCAGCAGTTTACAGGGGCCCACTGAAGCTTTCTTT. Translating gives CASSLQGPTEAFF.

V gene TRBV2 combines with J gene TRBJ1-5; 7 bases align to TRBD1. The CDR3 consists of 14 residues. J gave up 4 bases and V 4 bases, and 4 bases lay outside the gene matches. The germline V gene encodes CDR1 SNHLY and CDR2 FYNNEI. The CDR3 spells CASSGSGGNQPQHF. In DNA form, the CDR3 reads TGTGCCAGCAGTGGCTCAGGGGGGAATCAGCCCCAGCATTTT. Filled out from reference TRBV2 and TRBJ1-5, the complete variable domain reads EPEVTQTPSHQVTQMGQEVILRCVPISNHLYFYWYRQILGQKVEFLVSFYNNEISEKSEIFDDQFSVERPDGSNFTLKIRSTKLEDSAMYFCASSGSGGNQPQHFGDGTRLSIL.

The chain recombines TRBV11-2 with TRBJ2-7; 7 nucleotides agree with TRBD1. This CDR3 region has 14 residues. Germline V lookup: CDR1 SGHAT, CDR2 FQNNGV. V shed 1 base and J 3 bases; nucleotides not matched to a gene: 3. CDR3 in amino acids: CASSLGDSGYEQYV. As DNA, the CDR3 is TGTGCCAGCAGCTTAGGGGACAGCGGCTACGAGCAGTACGTC.

This clone was counted a few times. The chain employs TRBV5-8 and TRBJ2-1; 7 positions match TRBD2. Germline values: CDR1 SGHTS, CDR2 YDEGEE. Trimming took 4 bases from V and 10 from J; bases not matched to a gene: 14. This CDR3 comprises 15 residues. In nucleotides, the CDR3 is TGTGCCAGCAGCAACCTAGCGGTAGGGTACAGCGAGCAGTTCTTC. Translation: CASSNLAVGYSEQFF. Complete variable domain (other parts from reference TRBV5-8 and TRBJ2-1): EAGVTQSPTHLIKTRGQQATLRCSPISGHTSVYWYQQALGLGLQFLLWYDEGEERNRGNFPPRFSGRQFPNYSSELNVNALELEDSALYLCASSNLAVGYSEQFFGPGTRLTVL.

The CDR3 sequence: CASSHLNSGELFF. DNA of the CDR3: TGTGCCAGCAGCCACCTAAATTCCGGGGAGCTGTTTTTT. V gene TRBV7-8 combines with J gene TRBJ2-2; D uncertain. In germline, CDR1 is SGHVS, CDR2 FQNEAQ. Trimming removed 5 bases at V and 6 bases at J, with 10 bases between. This CDR3 is built from 13 residues.

The chain carries TRBV29-1 and TRBJ1-5, with 11 bases identical to TRBD1. Germline V gene lookup returns CDR1 SQVTM and CDR2 ANQGSEA. The CDR3 runs 14 residues. V was clipped by 4 bases and J by 5 bases; unmatched bases: 4. The DNA for the CDR3 is TGCAGCGTTGCCAAGGACAGGGGGCATCAGCCCCAGCATTTT. Translation: CSVAKDRGHQPQHF.

The genes are TRBV28 and TRBJ1-5, with 7 bases that match TRBD1. J lost 4 bases, V lost 2 bases, and 11 bases had no gene match. Germline CDR1 reads MDHEN; CDR2 reads SYDVKM. This CDR3 has 17 amino acids. CDR3 nucleotides: TGTGCCAGCAGTTTACCCATGAGGGGGCTCTTGAATCAGCCCCAGCATTTT. Encoded protein: CASSLPMRGLLNQPQHF.

The CDR3 loop reads CASSDPGDEKLFF. The CDR3 DNA is TGTGCCAGCAGTGATCCGGGGGATGAAAAACTGTTTTTT. V usage is TRBV25-1 and J usage is TRBJ1-4; weak D call: TRBD1 (5 bases). Germline V gene sequence: CDR1 MGHDK, CDR2 SYGVNS. The CDR3 sequence is 13 residues long. Trimming cost V 3 bases and J 6 bases, with 8 bases left between them.

V and J are TRBV28 and TRBJ2-1, with 11 bases identical to TRBD2. J lost 7 bases, V lost 5 bases, and 7 bases had no gene match. Germline V gene data show CDR1 as MDHEN and CDR2 as SYDVKM. The CDR3 is 15 amino acids. In nucleotides, the CDR3 is TGTGCCAGCAGTACCACTAGCGGGAGAGGGAATGAGCAGTTCTTC. Its protein is CASSTTSGRGNEQFF.

The chain is built from TRBV28 and TRBJ1-5; D gene uncertain. CDR3 length: 12 amino acids. The germline V and J ends were trimmed by 11 bases and 7 bases, with 15 bases remaining between them. Germline-derived CDR1 and CDR2 are MDHEN and SYDVKM. CDR3 in amino acids: CAQSRGQQPQHF. The CDR3 nucleotides are TGTGCCCAATCCCGGGGTCAACAGCCCCAGCATTTT.